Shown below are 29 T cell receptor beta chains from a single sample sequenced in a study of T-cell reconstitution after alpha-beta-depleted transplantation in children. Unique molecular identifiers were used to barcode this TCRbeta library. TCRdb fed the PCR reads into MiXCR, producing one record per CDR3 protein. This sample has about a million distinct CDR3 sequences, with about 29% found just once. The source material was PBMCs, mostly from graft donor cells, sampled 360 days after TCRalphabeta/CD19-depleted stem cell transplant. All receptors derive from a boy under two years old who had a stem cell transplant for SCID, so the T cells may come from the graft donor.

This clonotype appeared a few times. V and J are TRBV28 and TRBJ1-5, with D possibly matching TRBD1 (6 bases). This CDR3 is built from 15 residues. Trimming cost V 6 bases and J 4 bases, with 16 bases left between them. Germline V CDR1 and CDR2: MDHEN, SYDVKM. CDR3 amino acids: CASRPTGGANQPQHF. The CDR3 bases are TGTGCCAGCAGACCCACCGGGGGGGCTAATCAGCCCCAGCATTTT.

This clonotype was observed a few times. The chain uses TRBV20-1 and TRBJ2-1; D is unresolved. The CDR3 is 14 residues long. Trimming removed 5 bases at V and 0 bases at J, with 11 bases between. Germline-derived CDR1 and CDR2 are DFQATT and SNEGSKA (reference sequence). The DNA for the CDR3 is TGCAGTGCTGTGGGCAGAAACTCCTACAATGAGCAGTTCTTC. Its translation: CSAVGRNSYNEQFF.

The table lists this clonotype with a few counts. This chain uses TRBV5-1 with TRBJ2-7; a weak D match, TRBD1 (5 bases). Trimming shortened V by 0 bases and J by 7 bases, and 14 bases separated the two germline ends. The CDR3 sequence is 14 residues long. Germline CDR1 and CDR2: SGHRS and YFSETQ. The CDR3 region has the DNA TGCGCCAGCAGCTTGGAGGCAGGGTTGTGGGAGCAGTACTTC. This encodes CASSLEAGLWEQYF.

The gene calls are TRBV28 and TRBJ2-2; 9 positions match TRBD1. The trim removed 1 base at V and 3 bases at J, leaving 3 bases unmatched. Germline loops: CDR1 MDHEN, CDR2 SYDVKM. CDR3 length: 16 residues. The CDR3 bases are TGTGCCAGCAGTTTATACGGGACAGGGTACACCGGGGAGCTGTTTTTT. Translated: CASSLYGTGYTGELFF.

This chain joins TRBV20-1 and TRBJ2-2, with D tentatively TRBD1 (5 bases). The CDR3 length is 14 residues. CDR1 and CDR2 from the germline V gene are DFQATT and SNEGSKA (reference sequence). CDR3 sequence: CSLRTSQGTGELFF. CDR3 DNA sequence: TGCAGCCTGAGGACATCTCAGGGCACCGGGGAGCTGTTTTTT.

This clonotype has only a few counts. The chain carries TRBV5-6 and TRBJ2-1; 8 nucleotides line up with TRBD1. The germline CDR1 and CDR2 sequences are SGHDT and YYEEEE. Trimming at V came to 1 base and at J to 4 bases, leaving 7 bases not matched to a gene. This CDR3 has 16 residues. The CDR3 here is CASSLLSGQGYNEQFF. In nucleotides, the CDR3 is TGTGCCAGCAGCTTGCTGAGCGGACAGGGATACAATGAGCAGTTCTTC. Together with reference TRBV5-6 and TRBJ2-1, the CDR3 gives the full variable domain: DAGVTQSPTHLIKTRGQQVTLRCSPKSGHDTVSWYQQALGQGPQFIFQYYEEEERQRGNFPDRFSGHQFPNYSSELNVNALLLGDSALYLCASSLLSGQGYNEQFFGPGTRLTVL.

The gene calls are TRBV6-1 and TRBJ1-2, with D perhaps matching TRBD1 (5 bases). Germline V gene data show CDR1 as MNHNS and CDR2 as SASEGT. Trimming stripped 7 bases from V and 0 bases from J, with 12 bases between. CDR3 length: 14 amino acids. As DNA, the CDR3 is TGTGCCAGCACCTGGGGCAGGACTAACTATGGCTACACCTTC. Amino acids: CASTWGRTNYGYTF.

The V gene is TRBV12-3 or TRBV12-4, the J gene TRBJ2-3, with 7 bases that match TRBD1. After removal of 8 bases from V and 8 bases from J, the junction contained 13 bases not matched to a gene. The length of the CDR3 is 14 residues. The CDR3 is CASGGQAGSGTQYF. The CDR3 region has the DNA TGTGCCAGCGGTGGACAGGCCGGATCGGGTACGCAGTATTTT.

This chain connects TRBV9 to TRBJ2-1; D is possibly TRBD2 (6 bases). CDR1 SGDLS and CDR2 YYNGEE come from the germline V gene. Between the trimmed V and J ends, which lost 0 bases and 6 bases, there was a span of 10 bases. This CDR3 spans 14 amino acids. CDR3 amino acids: CASSVAMEGNEQFF. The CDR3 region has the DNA TGTGCCAGCAGCGTAGCTATGGAGGGCAATGAGCAGTTCTTC.

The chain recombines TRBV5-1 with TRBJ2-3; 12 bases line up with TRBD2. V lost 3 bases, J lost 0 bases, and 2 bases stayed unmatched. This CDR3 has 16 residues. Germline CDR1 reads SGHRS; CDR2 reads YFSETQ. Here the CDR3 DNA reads TGCGCCAGCAGCTGGACTAGCGGGACTAGCACAGATACGCAGTATTTT. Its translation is CASSWTSGTSTDTQYF.

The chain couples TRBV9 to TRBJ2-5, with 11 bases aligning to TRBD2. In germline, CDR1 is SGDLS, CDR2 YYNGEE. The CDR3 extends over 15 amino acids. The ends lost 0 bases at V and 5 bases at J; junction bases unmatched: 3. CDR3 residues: CASSVGLAGSETQYF. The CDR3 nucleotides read TGTGCCAGCAGCGTAGGACTAGCGGGGAGTGAGACCCAGTACTTC.

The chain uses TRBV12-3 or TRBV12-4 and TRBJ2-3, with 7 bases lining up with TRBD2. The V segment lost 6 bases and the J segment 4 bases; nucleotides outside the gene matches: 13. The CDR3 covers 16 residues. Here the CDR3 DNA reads TGTGCCAGCAGATTTCCCGGGGAAGCGGGGCCAGATACGCAGTATTTT. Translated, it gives CASRFPGEAGPDTQYF.

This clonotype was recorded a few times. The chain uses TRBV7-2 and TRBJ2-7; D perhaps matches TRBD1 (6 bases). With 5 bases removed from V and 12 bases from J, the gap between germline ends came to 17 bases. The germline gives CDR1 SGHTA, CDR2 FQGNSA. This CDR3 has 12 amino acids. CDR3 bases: TGTGCCAGCAGCATACGCCGGGGACACTGGTACTTC. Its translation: CASSIRRGHWYF.

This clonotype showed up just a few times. CDR3 residues: CASSHAQWGLNTEAFF. CDR3 sequence (DNA): TGTGCCAGCAGTCACGCACAATGGGGTTTGAACACTGAAGCTTTCTTT. V is TRBV12-3 or TRBV12-4 and J is TRBJ1-1; D is unresolved. V was pared by 5 bases and J by 0 bases, with 16 bases between. The length of the CDR3 is 16 residues.

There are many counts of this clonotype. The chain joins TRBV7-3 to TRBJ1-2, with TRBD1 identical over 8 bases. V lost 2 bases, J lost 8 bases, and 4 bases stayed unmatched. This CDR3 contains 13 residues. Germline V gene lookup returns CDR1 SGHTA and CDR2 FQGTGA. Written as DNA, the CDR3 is TGTGCCAGCAGCTTAGGACAGGGCGGCGGCTACACCTTC. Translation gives CASSLGQGGGYTF.

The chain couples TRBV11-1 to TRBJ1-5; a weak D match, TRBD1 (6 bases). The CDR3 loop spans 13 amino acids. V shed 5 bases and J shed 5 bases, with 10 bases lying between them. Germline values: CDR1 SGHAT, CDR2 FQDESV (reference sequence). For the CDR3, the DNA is TGTGCCAGCAGCCGGACAGAAGATCAGCCCCAGCATTTT. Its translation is CASSRTEDQPQHF.

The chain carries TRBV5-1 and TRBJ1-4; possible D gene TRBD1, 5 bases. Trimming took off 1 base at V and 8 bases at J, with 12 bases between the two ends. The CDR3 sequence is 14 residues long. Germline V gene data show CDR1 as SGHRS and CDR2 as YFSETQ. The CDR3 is CASSLTYGGEKLFF. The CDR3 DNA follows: TGCGCCAGCAGCTTGACTTACGGGGGAGAAAAACTGTTTTTT.

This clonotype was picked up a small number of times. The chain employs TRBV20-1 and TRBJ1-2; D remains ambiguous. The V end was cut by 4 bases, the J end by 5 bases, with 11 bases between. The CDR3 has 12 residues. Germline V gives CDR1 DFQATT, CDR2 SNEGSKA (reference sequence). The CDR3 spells CSAKEFPYGYTF. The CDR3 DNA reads TGCAGTGCTAAGGAGTTTCCGTATGGCTACACCTTC.

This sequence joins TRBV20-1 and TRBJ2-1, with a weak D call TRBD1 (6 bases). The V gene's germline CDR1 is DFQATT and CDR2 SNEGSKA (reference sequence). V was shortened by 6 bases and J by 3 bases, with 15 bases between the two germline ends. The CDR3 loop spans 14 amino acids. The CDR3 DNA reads TGCAGTGCCCCTCCCAGGGGATACTACAATGAGCAGTTCTTC. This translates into CSAPPRGYYNEQFF.

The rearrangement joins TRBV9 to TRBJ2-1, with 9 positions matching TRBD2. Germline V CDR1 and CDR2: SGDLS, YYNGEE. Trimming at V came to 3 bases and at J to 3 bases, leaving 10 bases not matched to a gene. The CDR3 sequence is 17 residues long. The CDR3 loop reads CASSARLGSGGYNEQFF. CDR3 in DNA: TGTGCCAGCAGCGCGCGCCTGGGTAGCGGGGGCTACAATGAGCAGTTCTTC.

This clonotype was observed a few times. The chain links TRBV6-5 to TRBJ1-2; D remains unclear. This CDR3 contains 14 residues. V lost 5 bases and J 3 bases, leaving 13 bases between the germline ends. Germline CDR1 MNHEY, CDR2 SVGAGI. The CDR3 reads CASSNGVYDYGYTF. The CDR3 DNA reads TGTGCCAGCAGTAACGGGGTTTACGACTATGGCTACACCTTC.

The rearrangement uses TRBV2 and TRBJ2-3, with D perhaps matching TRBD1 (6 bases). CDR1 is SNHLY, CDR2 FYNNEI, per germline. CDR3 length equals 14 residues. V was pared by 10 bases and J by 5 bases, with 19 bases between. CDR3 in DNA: TGTGCCACCTTGGGGGCAGGGTTGAGAGATACGCAGTATTTT. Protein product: CATLGAGLRDTQYF.

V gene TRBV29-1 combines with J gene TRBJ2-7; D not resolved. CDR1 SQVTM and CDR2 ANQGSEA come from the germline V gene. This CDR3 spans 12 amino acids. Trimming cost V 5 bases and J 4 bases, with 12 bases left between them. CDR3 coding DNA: TGCAGCGTTATAACGTCCGGGTACGAGCAGTACTTC. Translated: CSVITSGYEQYF.

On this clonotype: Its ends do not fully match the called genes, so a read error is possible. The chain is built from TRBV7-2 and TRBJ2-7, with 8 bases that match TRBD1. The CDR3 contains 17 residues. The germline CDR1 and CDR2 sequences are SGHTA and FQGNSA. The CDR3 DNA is TGTGCCAGCAGCGTAGCCCTGAGAGGGACAGGCTCCTACGAGCAGTACTTC. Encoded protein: CASSVALRGTGSYEQYF. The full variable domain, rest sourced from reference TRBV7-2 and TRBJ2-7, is GAGVSQSPSNKVTEKGKDVELRCDPISGHTALYWYRQSLGQGLEFLIYFQGNSAPDKSGLPSDRFSAERTGGSVSTLTIQRTQQEDSAVYLCASSVALRGTGSYEQYFGPGTRLTVT.

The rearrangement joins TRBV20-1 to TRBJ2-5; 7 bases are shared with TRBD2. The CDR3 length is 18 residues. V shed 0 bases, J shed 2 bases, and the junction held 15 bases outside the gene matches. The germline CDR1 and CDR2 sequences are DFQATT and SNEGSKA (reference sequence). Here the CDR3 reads CSARDRRDYSPQQETQYF. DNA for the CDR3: TGCAGTGCTAGAGATCGCCGGGACTACTCACCCCAACAAGAGACCCAGTACTTC.

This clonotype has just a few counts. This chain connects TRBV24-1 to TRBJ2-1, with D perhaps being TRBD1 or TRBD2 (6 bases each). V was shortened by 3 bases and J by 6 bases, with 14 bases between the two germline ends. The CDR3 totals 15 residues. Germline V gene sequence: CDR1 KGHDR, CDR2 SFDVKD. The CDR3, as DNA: TGTGCCACCAGTGATCAGGGCAGGGGAGGCAATGAGCAGTTCTTC. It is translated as CATSDQGRGGNEQFF.

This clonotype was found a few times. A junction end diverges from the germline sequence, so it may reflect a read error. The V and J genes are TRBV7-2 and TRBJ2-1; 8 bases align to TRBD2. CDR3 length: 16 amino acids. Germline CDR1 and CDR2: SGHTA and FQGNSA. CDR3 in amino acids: CATSFPQRGTYNEQFF. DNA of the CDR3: TGTGCCACCAGCTTCCCCCAGCGGGGGACCTACAATGAGCAGTTCTTC.

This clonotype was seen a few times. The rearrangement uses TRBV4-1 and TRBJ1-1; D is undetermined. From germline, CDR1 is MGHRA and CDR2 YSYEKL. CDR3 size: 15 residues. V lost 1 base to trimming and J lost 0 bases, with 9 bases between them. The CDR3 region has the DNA TGCGCCAGCAGCCAAGTGAGGCAGGTGAACACTGAAGCTTTCTTT. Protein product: CASSQVRQVNTEAFF.

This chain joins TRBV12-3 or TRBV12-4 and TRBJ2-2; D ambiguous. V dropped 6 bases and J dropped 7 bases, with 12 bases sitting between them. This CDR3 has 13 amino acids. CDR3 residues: CASSARPGGELFF. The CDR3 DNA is TGTGCCAGCAGCGCTCGTCCCGGCGGGGAGCTGTTTTTT.